This T cell receptor beta chain comes out of a study of cytomegalovirus exposure and HLA in healthy donors. In the study overall: There were 350 to 400 genotyped donors. Of these, 75% to 85% fell in the genetic ancestry cluster associated with self-reported Caucasian donors.

The primer mix had 60 Vbeta and 13 Jbeta primers. Method: immunoSEQ multiplex PCR; TCRdb's copy keeps in-frame clones and lacks some. The sample shows under 150,000 clones, roughly 70% of them seen only once. Germline CDR1 reads SQVTM; CDR2 reads ANQGSEA. CDR3 length equals 16 residues. The ends lost 6 bases at V and 2 bases at J; junction bases unmatched: 12. Study conclusions and caveats: Differences between HLA loci emerged in a later analysis of TCR association rates, with DRB1 most and HLA-C fewest.

This clone showed up just a few times. Antigen unknown. This chain joins TRBV29-1 and TRBJ1-2; 10 positions match TRBD1. The source material was PBMCs. The clonotype comes from a man in his 60s in good health and CMV-seronegative. CDR3 sequence: CSVDRDRGRGNYGYTF. The CDR3 DNA is TGCAGCGTAGACCGGGACAGGGGAAGAGGGAACTATGGCTACACCTTC.